The present entry profiles one T cell receptor (beta chain) with its context. This entry is derived from a study of cytomegalovirus exposure and HLA in healthy donors. Per germline, CDR1 LGHNT and CDR2 FRNRAP. V was trimmed by 0 bases and J by 4 bases, leaving 12 bases between them. The CDR3 has 15 residues. The study ran its PCR with 60 Vbeta and 13 Jbeta primers. TCRdb's copy holds only in-frame clones and misses some; the assay was immunoSEQ multiplex PCR. The sample lists around 55,000 clones, 75% to 80% occurring once. The sample comprised PBMCs. The chain combines TRBV12-5 with TRBJ1-2; D perhaps matches TRBD1 (6 bases). The sequence came from a female donor in good health and CMV-seronegative. As DNA, the CDR3 is TGTGCTAGTGGTTTGGTACCCGACAGGATCTATGGCTACACCTTC. Protein sequence: CASGLVPDRIYGYTF.